The 26 T cell receptor beta chains listed next were all sequenced from one sample in a study of shared clonotypes between healthy human individuals. Terminally differentiated effector memory CD45RA+ cells were excluded by CCR7 positive selection of CD45RO-negative cells. TCRdb's table, derived via immunoSEQ multiplex PCR, lists solely in-frame clones and lacks some. The table lists some 2 million clones, around 96% of them singletons. Specimen: naive CD8+ T cells sorted from blood. The source is a man in his late teens or twenties in good health.

CDR3 coding DNA: TGTGCCAGCAGCTTGGGGGCCTTCGGGGAGCTGTTTTTT. Protein sequence: CASSLGAFGELFF. This chain connects TRBV5-6 to TRBJ2-2; D call uncertain. In germline, CDR1 is SGHDT, CDR2 YYEEEE. V was shortened by 0 bases and J by 7 bases, with 7 bases between the two germline ends. CDR3 size: 13 residues.

This chain connects TRBV15 to TRBJ1-1; 8 nucleotides agree with TRBD1. This CDR3 region has 14 residues. V shed 3 bases, J shed 6 bases, and the junction held 6 bases outside the gene matches. Germline V gene lookup returns CDR1 LNHNV and CDR2 YYDKDF (reference sequence). DNA of the CDR3: TGTGCCACCAGCAGGGACAGGGTATGGCCTGAAGCTTTCTTT. It translates to CATSRDRVWPEAFF.

V gene TRBV18 combines with J gene TRBJ2-7, with D perhaps assigned TRBD1 or TRBD2 (5 bases each). The CDR3 covers 14 residues. CDR1 is KGHSH and CDR2 is LQKENI in the germline V gene. Trimming cost V 3 bases and J 4 bases, with 13 bases left between them. CDR3 amino acids: CASSPGAGSYEQYF. The DNA for the CDR3 is TGTGCCAGCTCACCCGGGGCAGGATCATACGAGCAGTACTTC.

V usage is TRBV27 and J usage is TRBJ2-5; D gene ambiguous. CDR1 and CDR2 (germline): MNHEY, SMNVEV (reference sequence). V shed 6 bases and J shed 4 bases, with 27 bases lying between them. The CDR3 is made up of 18 amino acids. The CDR3 loop reads CASSLIGFPTGPGETQYF. In nucleotides, the CDR3 is TGTGCCAGCAGCCTCATCGGGTTTCCGACTGGGCCGGGAGAGACCCAGTACTTC.

The rearrangement uses TRBV28 and TRBJ2-3; TRBD1 matches 7 bases. Germline V CDR1 and CDR2: MDHEN, SYDVKM. The CDR3 is 17 residues long. The trim removed 10 bases at V and 1 base at J, leaving 17 bases unmatched. The CDR3 bases are TGTGCCATAAGCCGGGACAGCGGTCTTTGGGGCACAGATACGCAGTATTTT. It specifies CAISRDSGLWGTDTQYF.

The chain recombines TRBV18 with TRBJ1-1, with TRBD1 as a possible D gene (5 bases). Looked up from germline, CDR1 is KGHSH and CDR2 is LQKENI. The CDR3 runs 16 residues. V was pared by 6 bases and J by 0 bases, with 17 bases between. Here the CDR3 DNA reads TGTGCCAGCTCGCCCGACGAGGGGCGTTTGAACACTGAAGCTTTCTTT. This codes for CASSPDEGRLNTEAFF.

This rearrangement joins TRBV27 to TRBJ2-1, with TRBD2 matching over 7 bases. V trimming: 6 bases; J trimming: 2 bases; junction bases outside the gene matches: 7. The CDR3 extends over 15 amino acids. Looked up from germline, CDR1 is MNHEY and CDR2 is SMNVEV (reference sequence). The CDR3 DNA reads as TGTGCCAGCAGACTTGGACTAGGCACCTACAATGAGCAGTTCTTC. Amino acid sequence: CASRLGLGTYNEQFF.

The chain couples TRBV6-6 to TRBJ1-2; D gene unclear. Germline V gene sequence: CDR1 MNHNY, CDR2 SVGAGI (reference sequence). This CDR3 is 11 amino acids long. Trimming left V 6 bases short and J 10 bases short, with 12 bases between. The CDR3 nucleotides read TGTGCCAGCAGGTCCGGCGGGCCCTACACCTTC. It translates to CASRSGGPYTF.

The rearrangement uses TRBV5-8 and TRBJ2-5, with unresolved D. Germline assignment: CDR1 SGHTS and CDR2 YDEGEE. CDR3 length: 12 residues. The germline V and J ends were trimmed by 2 bases and 2 bases, with 4 bases remaining between them. The CDR3, as DNA: TGTGCCAGCAGCTTTGCACAAGAGACCCAGTACTTC. It yields the protein CASSFAQETQYF.

V usage is TRBV10-3 and J usage is TRBJ2-7; 9 nucleotides agree with TRBD1. CDR1 is ENHRY and CDR2 is SYGVKD in the germline V gene. This CDR3 comprises 15 residues. Unmatched junction bases numbered 5, after V lost 3 bases and J lost 2 bases. Written as DNA, the CDR3 is TGTGCCATCAGTGACCGGGACAGGGCACCCTACGAGCAGTACTTC. The encoded protein is CAISDRDRAPYEQYF.

This sequence joins TRBV7-6 and TRBJ1-5; D gene unclear. Germline V gene sequence: CDR1 SGHVS, CDR2 FNYEAQ. The CDR3 runs to 15 residues. With 6 bases removed from V and 4 bases from J, the gap between germline ends came to 16 bases. CDR3 DNA: TGTGCCAGCAGTTCCGCGGCGGAGCCAAATCAGCCCCAGCATTTT. Its translation: CASSSAAEPNQPQHF.

This clone was observed a handful of times. The chain combines TRBV7-9 with TRBJ1-3; D ambiguous. CDR3 length: 13 amino acids. Trimming took off 4 bases at V and 4 bases at J, with 8 bases between the two ends. Germline V gene sequence: CDR1 SEHNR, CDR2 FQNEAQ (reference sequence). Here the CDR3 DNA reads TGTGCCAGCAGCTCCTACGACGGAAACACCATATATTTT. Its protein is CASSSYDGNTIYF.

V is TRBV4-3 and J is TRBJ2-1, with D unresolved. From germline, CDR1 is LGHNA and CDR2 YSLEER. V was cut by 0 bases and J by 8 bases, with 8 bases left in between. CDR3 length: 13 amino acids. The DNA for the CDR3 is TGCGCCAGCAGCCAAGAAAGTGGGCATGAGCAGTTCTTC. Translating gives CASSQESGHEQFF.

The chain employs TRBV13 and TRBJ2-7, with TRBD1 matching over 8 bases. Germline trimming cut 2 bases from V and 3 bases from J; bases unmatched to any gene: 6. Germline lookup yields CDR1 PRHDT and CDR2 FYEKMQ (reference sequence). CDR3 length: 15 amino acids. The CDR3 DNA follows: TGTGCCAGCAGCTTAACAGGACAGGGTATCTACGAGCAGTACTTC. This codes for CASSLTGQGIYEQYF.

The chain couples TRBV5-3 to TRBJ2-7; TRBD1 is a possible D gene (5 bases). TRBV5-3 falls under the ORF class, with uncertain function. This CDR3 has 13 residues. The V and J ends lost 2 bases and 9 bases respectively, with 15 bases between them. The CDR3: CARSFQGYPPQYF. The CDR3 DNA reads TGTGCCAGAAGCTTCCAGGGATACCCTCCGCAGTACTTC.

This clone was seen just once. The chain uses TRBV5-6 and TRBJ2-1, with TRBD1 matching over 9 bases. The trim removed 2 bases at V and 6 bases at J, leaving 9 bases unmatched. This CDR3 spans 16 amino acids. Germline assignment: CDR1 SGHDT and CDR2 YYEEEE. CDR3 protein: CASSLPRDRVGNEQFF. As DNA, the CDR3 is TGTGCCAGCAGCTTACCCCGGGACAGGGTCGGCAATGAGCAGTTCTTC.

This chain connects TRBV4-1 to TRBJ2-1; tentative D call: TRBD1 (6 bases). The V end was cut by 0 bases, the J end by 1 base, with 7 bases between. The CDR3 loop spans 15 amino acids. Germline loops: CDR1 MGHRA, CDR2 YSYEKL. Here the CDR3 DNA reads TGCGCCAGCAGCCAAGAAACAGGGTCCTACAATGAGCAGTTCTTC. Translation gives CASSQETGSYNEQFF.

The genes are TRBV5-1 and TRBJ2-1; 11 bases line up with TRBD2. Germline V gene lookup returns CDR1 SGHRS and CDR2 YFSETQ. The CDR3 has 17 residues. The V and J ends lost 0 bases and 8 bases, in that order; junction bases with no gene match: 10. In nucleotides, the CDR3 is TGCGCCAGCAGCTTGGCCATTTATAGCGGGGGGGCAGATGAGCAGTTCTTC. Translation: CASSLAIYSGGADEQFF.

On this clone: One end of the junction varies from germline; a read error may be responsible. The rearrangement joins TRBV11-2 to TRBJ1-1; D remains unclear. Germline V gene sequence: CDR1 SGHAT, CDR2 FQNNGV. The CDR3 is 15 amino acids. The CDR3 here is CASSLMSVLNPEAFF. The CDR3 DNA reads TGTGCCAGCAGCTTAATGTCAGTTCTGAACCCTGAAGCTTTCTTT.

The chain carries TRBV7-6 and TRBJ2-2; 11 bases agree with TRBD2. The CDR3 extends over 18 amino acids. The germline V gene encodes CDR1 SGHVS and CDR2 FNYEAQ. Losses at the gene ends were 3 bases for V and 4 bases for J; bases not matched to a gene: 10. The CDR3 nucleotides read TGTGCCAGCAGCTTCCCCAAAGTCACTAGCGGGGGCACCGGGGAGCTGTTTTTT. Translation: CASSFPKVTSGGTGELFF.

This chain connects TRBV5-5 to TRBJ2-7; 10 bases line up with TRBD2. Germline CDR1 SGHKS, CDR2 YYEKEE (reference sequence). V lost 4 bases and J lost 4; bases outside the gene matches: 17. The CDR3 has 18 amino acids. The CDR3 DNA reads as TGTGCCAGCAGCCACACCGGACTAGCGGAGGGATTTTCATACGAGCAGTACTTC. Amino acid sequence: CASSHTGLAEGFSYEQYF.

Concerning this clone itself: Other nucleotide sequences in the sample specify the same CDR3. The rearrangement links TRBV5-4 to TRBJ2-1, with D perhaps matching TRBD1 or TRBD2 (5 bases each). CDR1 and CDR2 from the germline V gene are SGHNT and YYREEE (reference sequence). With 1 base removed from V and 3 bases from J, the gap between germline ends came to 8 bases. The CDR3 is 14 amino acids. This chain's CDR3 is CASSLSGSYNEQFF. The CDR3, as DNA: TGTGCCAGCAGCTTGTCAGGGAGCTACAATGAGCAGTTCTTC. Full variable domain (rest looked up from reference TRBV5-4 and TRBJ2-1): ETGVTQSPTHLIKTRGQQVTLRCSSQSGHNTVSWYQQALGQGPQFIFQYYREEENGRGNFPPRFSGLQFPNYSSELNVNALELDDSALYLCASSLSGSYNEQFFGPGTRLTVL.

V and J are TRBV4-3 and TRBJ1-4; 9 nucleotides align to TRBD1. The CDR3 totals 15 residues. The junction had 2 bases not matched to a gene; V was cut back by 4 bases and J by 2 bases. Germline CDR1 and CDR2: LGHNA and YSLEER. Here the CDR3 DNA reads TGCGCCAGCAGCCCAGGACAGGGGACTAATGAAAAACTGTTTTTT. Translated, it gives CASSPGQGTNEKLFF.

The rearrangement joins TRBV7-9 to TRBJ2-2; TRBD1 might be the D (6 bases). The V gene lost 5 bases and the J gene lost 5 bases, with 12 bases spanning the gap. The germline CDR1 and CDR2 sequences are SEHNR and FQNEAQ (reference sequence). The CDR3 length is 14 residues. The CDR3 loop reads CASSPGTFTGELFF. Written as DNA, the CDR3 is TGTGCCAGCAGCCCGGGGACATTTACCGGGGAGCTGTTTTTT. The complete variable domain, with remaining parts taken from reference TRBV7-9 and TRBJ2-2, reads DTGVSQNPRHKITKRGQNVTFRCDPISEHNRLYWYRQTLGQGPEFLTYFQNEAQLEKSRLLSDRFSAERPKGSFSTLEIQRTEQGDSAMYLCASSPGTFTGELFFGEGSRLTVL.

This rearrangement joins TRBV10-1 to TRBJ2-7; tentative D call: TRBD2 (6 bases). Trimming took 6 bases from V and 0 from J, leaving 12 bases between them. The germline V gene has CDR1 WNHNN and CDR2 SYGVQD (reference sequence). This CDR3 has 14 residues. This chain's CDR3 is CASSDDGSSYEQYF. The CDR3, as DNA: TGCGCCAGCAGCGACGACGGGAGCTCCTACGAGCAGTACTTC.

The chain carries TRBV6-5 and TRBJ2-7; 10 nucleotides line up with TRBD2. Germline V gene sequence: CDR1 MNHEY, CDR2 SVGAGI. This CDR3 contains 16 residues. V shed 0 bases and J 3 bases; nucleotides not matched to a gene: 5. The CDR3 reads CASSYSRTSGHYEQYF. CDR3 in DNA: TGTGCCAGCAGTTACTCTAGGACTAGCGGACACTACGAGCAGTACTTC.